The clone carrying this T cell receptor (beta chain) was recorded many times. What it binds is unknown. From the PCR reads, TCRdb re-called clones with MiXCR. The table lists some 36,000 clones, about 18% of them singletons. These data originate in a study of metastatic and nonmetastatic thyroid tumors. Study as a whole: A comparison of repertoires was made across blood and tumor or nodule tissue from malignant and benign thyroid patients. The study's findings and limits: TCR beta diversity was reportedly significantly higher in malignant thyroid tumors than benign nodules, in blood and tumor.

Patients were all untreated before their thyroid surgery. J was trimmed by 1 base and V by 0 bases; bases with no gene match: 5. The germline gives CDR1 DFQATT, CDR2 SNEGSKA (reference sequence). The CDR3 runs 16 residues. The gene calls are TRBV20-1 and TRBJ2-2; TRBD2 aligns across 7 bases. Sequenced sample: blood. This clonotype was obtained from a male donor with papillary thyroid cancer or a benign thyroid nodule (not recorded which). Some clones in this sample may be carry-over from other donors' samples. In DNA form, the CDR3 reads TGCAGTGCTAGAGATAAACAGCGGGGGAACACCGGGGAGCTGTTTTTT. Encoded protein: CSARDKQRGNTGELFF.